A selection of T cell receptor beta chains follows, all from one sample in a study of response to subunit inactivated influenza vaccine. TCRdb passed the RT-PCR reads through MiXCR, listing each CDR3 protein once. This table has about 520,000 distinct CDR3 sequences, approximately 7.8% appearing once. The sequencing used PBMCs from blood, collected about 24 months after vaccination. The receptor set was obtained from a man in his fifties or sixties who received an inactivated influenza vaccine. Both conserved end residues are part of each CDR3. The D gene is left open where the match is weak. Where a row states a size, it is once, few, many or the class of an expanded clone; other rows omit it.

TRBV20-1	17	NA	TRBJ2-1	NA	CSARTGPERLGYNEQFF	TGCAGTGCTAGAACCGGGCCTGAGCGCCTGGGTTACAATGAGCAGTTCTTC
TRBV9	13	many	TRBJ1-1	NA	CASSVQGNTEAFF	TGCGCCAGCAGCGTACAGGGGAACACTGAAGCTTTCTTT
TRBV5-1	13	many	TRBJ2-7	TRBD2	CASTRGGSYEQYF	TGCGCCAGCACACGGGGAGGGTCCTACGAGCAGTACTTC
TRBV15	14	few	TRBJ1-2	NA	CATSRDRGIDGYTF	TGTGCCACCAGCAGAGACAGGGGAATCGATGGCTACACCTTC
TRBV12-3/TRBV12-4	14	few	TRBJ2-2	TRBD1	CASSLTGGNGELFF	TGTGCCAGCAGTTTGACAGGGGGCAACGGGGAGCTGTTTTTT
TRBV10-3	14	many	TRBJ1-4	NA	CAISEQGSNEKLFF	TGTGCCATCAGTGAGCAGGGTTCAAATGAAAAACTGTTTTTT
TRBV15	15	many	TRBJ2-2	NA	CATSSIRVNTGELFF	TGTGCCACCAGCAGTATCAGGGTGAACACCGGGGAGCTGTTTTTT
TRBV10-1	15	few	TRBJ2-1	TRBD2	CASSLSGGTNNEQFF	TGCGCCAGCAGCCTTAGCGGGGGAACCAACAATGAGCAGTTCTTC
TRBV27	16	NA	TRBJ2-5	NA	CASSLTLDSVQETQYF	TGTGCCAGCAGTCTAACGTTGGACAGCGTCCAAGAGACCCAGTACTTC
TRBV7-2	16	many	TRBJ2-2	NA	CASSLVGTQNTGELFF	TGTGCCAGCAGCTTAGTTGGGACTCAAAACACCGGGGAGCTGTTTTTT
TRBV10-2	14	many	TRBJ2-7	NA	CASGKREVTYEQYF	TGCGCCAGCGGCAAAAGGGAAGTTACCTACGAGCAGTACTTC
TRBV7-3	13	few	TRBJ2-1	NA	CASSLITGNEQFF	TGTGCCAGCAGCTTAATTACCGGGAATGAGCAGTTCTTC
TRBV6-2/TRBV6-3	13	NA	TRBJ2-5	TRBD2	CASTNSGRASQYF	TGTGCCAGCACCAATAGCGGGAGGGCGTCCCAGTACTTC
TRBV19	14	many	TRBJ1-2	TRBD1	CASSPGTGAYGYTF	TGTGCCAGTAGTCCCGGGACAGGGGCCTATGGCTACACCTTC
TRBV27	17	few	TRBJ2-2	TRBD2	CASSWRAGRSVTGELFF	TGTGCCAGCAGTTGGCGAGCGGGACGAAGTGTGACCGGGGAGCTGTTTTTT
TRBV24-1	15	few	TRBJ1-4	NA	CATTLPGPHNEKLFF	TGTGCCACCACCCTCCCGGGACCGCATAATGAAAAACTGTTTTTT
TRBV6-1	15	NA	TRBJ1-2	TRBD1	CASSQTGIPNYGYTF	TGTGCCAGCAGTCAGACAGGGATCCCTAACTATGGCTACACCTTC
TRBV3-1	14	many	TRBJ2-7	TRBD2	CASSPRTSRREQYF	TGTGCCAGCAGCCCCCGGACTAGCCGTCGCGAGCAGTACTTC
TRBV18	13	NA	TRBJ2-5	NA	CASSPAAVETQYF	TGTGCCAGCTCACCTGCCGCCGTGGAGACCCAGTACTTC
TRBV28	17	many	TRBJ2-2	NA	CASRQGVVGLNTGELFF	TGTGCCAGCAGACAGGGTGTGGTGGGTCTGAACACCGGGGAGCTGTTTTTT
TRBV27	17	NA	TRBJ1-6	TRBD1	CASSSGQRSSYNSPLHF	TGTGCCAGCAGTTCGGGACAGCGGAGCTCCTATAATTCACCCCTCCACTTT
TRBV11-2	14	many	TRBJ2-1	NA	CASSLLDGYNEQFF	TGTGCCAGCAGCTTATTGGACGGCTACAATGAGCAGTTCTTC
TRBV29-1	13	many	TRBJ2-1	TRBD2	CSCLREGPGEQFF	TGCAGCTGCCTGCGGGAGGGCCCCGGTGAGCAGTTCTTC
TRBV4-3	14	NA	TRBJ2-3	NA	CASSHGIRTDTQYF	TGCGCCAGCAGCCACGGAATCCGCACAGATACGCAGTATTTT
TRBV28	15	many	TRBJ2-3	TRBD2	CASLTLAGRADTQYF	TGTGCCTCTCTGACGCTAGCGGGAAGAGCAGATACGCAGTATTTT
TRBV10-3	15	NA	TRBJ1-1	TRBD1	CAIRRTGPMNTEAFF	TGTGCCATCAGGAGGACAGGCCCGATGAACACTGAAGCTTTCTTT
TRBV6-5	17	many	TRBJ2-1	TRBD2	CASSYSISSGSVNEQFF	TGTGCCAGCAGTTACTCGATATCTAGCGGGAGCGTCAATGAGCAGTTCTTC